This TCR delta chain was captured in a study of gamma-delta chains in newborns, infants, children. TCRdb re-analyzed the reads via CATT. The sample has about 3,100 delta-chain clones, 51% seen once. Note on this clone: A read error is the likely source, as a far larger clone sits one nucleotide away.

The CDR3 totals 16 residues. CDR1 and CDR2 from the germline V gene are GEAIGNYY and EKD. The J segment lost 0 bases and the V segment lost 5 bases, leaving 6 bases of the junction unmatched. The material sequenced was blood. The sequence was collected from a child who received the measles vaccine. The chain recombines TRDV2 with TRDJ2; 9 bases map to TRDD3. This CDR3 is CACGKLGETLTAQLFF. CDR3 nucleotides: TGTGCCTGTGGCAAACTGGGGGAAACTTTGACAGCACAACTCTTCTTT.